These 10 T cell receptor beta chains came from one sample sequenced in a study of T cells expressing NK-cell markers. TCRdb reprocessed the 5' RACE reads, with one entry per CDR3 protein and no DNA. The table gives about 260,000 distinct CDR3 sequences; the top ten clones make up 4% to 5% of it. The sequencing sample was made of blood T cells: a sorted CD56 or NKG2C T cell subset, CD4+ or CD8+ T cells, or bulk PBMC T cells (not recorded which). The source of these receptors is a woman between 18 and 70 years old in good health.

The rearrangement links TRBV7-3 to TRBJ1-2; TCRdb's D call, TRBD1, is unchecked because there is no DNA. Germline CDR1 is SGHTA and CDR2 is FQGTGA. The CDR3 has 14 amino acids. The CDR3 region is CASSAQGYDYGYTF.

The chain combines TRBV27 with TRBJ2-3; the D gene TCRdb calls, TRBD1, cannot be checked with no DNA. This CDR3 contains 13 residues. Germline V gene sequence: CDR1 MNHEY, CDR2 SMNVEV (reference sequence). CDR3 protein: CASSLSPLTTQYF.

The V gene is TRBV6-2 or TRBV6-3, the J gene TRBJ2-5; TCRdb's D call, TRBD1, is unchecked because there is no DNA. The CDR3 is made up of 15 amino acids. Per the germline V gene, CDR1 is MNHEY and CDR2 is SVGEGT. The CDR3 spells CASSWTGFGQETQYF.

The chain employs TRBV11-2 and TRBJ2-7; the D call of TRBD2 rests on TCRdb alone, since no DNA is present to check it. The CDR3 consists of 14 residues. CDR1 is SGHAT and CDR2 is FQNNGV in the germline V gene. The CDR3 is CASSIAGTSHEQYF.

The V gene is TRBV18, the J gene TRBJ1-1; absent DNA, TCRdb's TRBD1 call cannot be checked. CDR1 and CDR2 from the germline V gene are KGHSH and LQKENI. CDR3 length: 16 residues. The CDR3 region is CASSPNRGIVNTEAFF.

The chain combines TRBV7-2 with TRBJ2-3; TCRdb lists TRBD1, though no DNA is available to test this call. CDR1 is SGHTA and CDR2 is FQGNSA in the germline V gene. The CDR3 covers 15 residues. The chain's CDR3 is CASSLEGSPADTQYF.

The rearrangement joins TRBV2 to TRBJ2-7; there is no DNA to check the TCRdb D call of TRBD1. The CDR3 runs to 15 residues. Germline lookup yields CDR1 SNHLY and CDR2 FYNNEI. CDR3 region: CASSLPPQRVYEQYF.

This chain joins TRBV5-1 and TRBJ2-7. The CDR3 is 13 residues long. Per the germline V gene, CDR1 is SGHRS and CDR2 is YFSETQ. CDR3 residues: CASSSLRSDEQYF.

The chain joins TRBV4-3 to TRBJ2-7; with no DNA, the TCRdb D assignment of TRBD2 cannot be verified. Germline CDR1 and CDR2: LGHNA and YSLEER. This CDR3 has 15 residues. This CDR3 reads CASSQALAEAYEQYF.

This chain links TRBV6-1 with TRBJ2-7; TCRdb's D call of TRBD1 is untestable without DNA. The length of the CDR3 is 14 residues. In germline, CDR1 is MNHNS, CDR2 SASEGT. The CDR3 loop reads CASINPDSSYEQYF.